The 5 T cell receptor beta chains reported below all come from one sample, sequenced in a study of T cells in Graves' hyperthyroidism and ophthalmopathy. The investigators amplified TCR beta CDR3 regions from RNA transcripts. With the HTBI primer set, the TCR CDR3 went through a first round of RT-PCR. TCRdb re-called the multiplex PCR reads through MiXCR, storing one row per CDR3 protein. The repertoire consists of about 270,000 distinct CDR3 sequences, with approximately 24% occurring once and the leading ten covering roughly 40%. Source material: blood. The receptors were gathered from a woman in her 40s with Graves' ophthalmopathy.

The rearrangement links TRBV5-5 to TRBJ2-5; D is ambiguous. The CDR3 spans 17 residues. V lost 4 bases, J lost 0 bases, and 19 bases lay in between. Germline CDR1 and CDR2: SGHKS and YYEKEE (reference sequence). The CDR3, as DNA: TGTGCCAGCAGCCTCTCGACATCGGGCTCGTACCAAGAGACCCAGTACTTC. Amino acids: CASSLSTSGSYQETQYF.

This clonotype was counted ten times or more. The V gene is TRBV5-1, the J gene TRBJ2-7; 8 bases are shared with TRBD1. CDR3 length: 16 residues. Germline V lookup: CDR1 SGHRS, CDR2 YFSETQ. V was clipped by 0 bases and J by 3 bases; unmatched bases: 8. The CDR3 loop is CASSLAETGEGYEQYF. CDR3 DNA: TGCGCCAGCAGCTTGGCAGAGACAGGGGAAGGCTACGAGCAGTACTTC.

This clonotype has at least ten counts. The genes are TRBV29-1 and TRBJ2-5, with a possible D match to TRBD2 (6 bases). CDR3 length: 11 amino acids. The germline CDR1 and CDR2 sequences are SQVTM and ANQGSEA. The V end was cut by 8 bases, the J end by 5 bases, with 12 bases between. CDR3 loop: CSSRLGETQYF. The DNA of the CDR3 is TGCAGCTCCCGACTAGGGGAGACCCAGTACTTC.

The V and J genes are TRBV11-2 and TRBJ2-7; TRBD1 agrees at 10 bases. The CDR3 sequence is 16 residues long. Per germline, CDR1 SGHAT and CDR2 FQNNGV. With V trimmed by 8 bases and J by 0 bases, 10 bases remained unmatched. The CDR3 nucleotides are TGTGCCAGCGGGGGGACAGGGGCCTCCACCTCCTACGAGCAGTACTTC. Amino acids: CASGGTGASTSYEQYF.

This clonotype occurred many times. The chain combines TRBV6-5 with TRBJ2-7, with D perhaps assigned TRBD1 or TRBD2 (5 bases each). Germline loops: CDR1 MNHEY, CDR2 SVGAGI. Trimming took off 5 bases at V and 1 base at J, with 21 bases between the two ends. The CDR3 extends over 17 amino acids. The CDR3 DNA sequence: TGTGCCAGCAGTCCACCTGGGACCGAATATATTTCCTACGAGCAGTACTTC. It encodes CASSPPGTEYISYEQYF.